This T cell receptor (beta chain) was recorded in a study of cytotoxic CD8 clonotypes in ibrutinib-treated CLL. Study-wide results and limits: Clonality, elevated at ibrutinib response, dropped back toward baseline at progression.

This clone was seen more than once but under ten times. No antigen is known for it. This table comes from immunoSEQ multiplex PCR, and its TCRdb copy is limited to in-frame clones, with some not included. The data hold over 150,000 clones, with over 55% observed a single time. The sequence was collected from a human donor with chronic lymphocytic leukemia. The sequences come from PBMCs, collected after 24 months of ibrutinib treatment.

CDR3 residues: CASRRWDSASDTQYF. CDR3 in DNA: TGTGCCAGCAGACGATGGGACAGCGCGTCAGATACGCAGTATTTT. The chain is built from TRBV27 and TRBJ2-3, with 7 bases that match TRBD1. J was trimmed by 4 bases and V by 6 bases; bases with no gene match: 10. CDR3 size: 15 residues. In germline, CDR1 is MNHEY, CDR2 SMNVEV (reference sequence).